Below, 12 T cell receptor beta chains from the same sample are listed, as sequenced in a study of tumor T cells in aggressive B-cell lymphoma. Only in-frame clones appear in the TCRdb table, and some are missing; sequencing was by immunoSEQ multiplex PCR. The repertoire holds 8,900 or so clones, 85% seen once, with 3% to 4% in the top ten. What was sequenced was tumor tissue. The receptors stem from an adult with diffuse large B cell lymphoma.

The CDR3 loop reads CASRRTGQGNYGYTF. The DNA of the CDR3 is TGTGCCAGCAGAAGGACGGGACAGGGCAACTATGGCTACACCTTC. The chain is built from TRBV6-6 and TRBJ1-2; 9 nucleotides match TRBD1. The CDR3 runs to 15 residues. In germline, CDR1 is MNHNY, CDR2 SVGAGI (reference sequence). With 6 bases clipped from V and 2 bases from J, the junction kept 7 bases outside the gene matches.

This clone was recorded a few times. V usage is TRBV4-2 and J usage is TRBJ2-5; D gene unclear. The V end lost 0 bases, the J end lost 0 bases, and 8 bases lay between the germline ends. CDR1 and CDR2 from the germline V gene are LGHNA and YNFKEQ. The CDR3 contains 15 residues. For the CDR3, the DNA is TGTGCCAGCAGCCAAGAAGGTGACAACCAAGAGACCCAGTACTTC. It codes for CASSQEGDNQETQYF.

The V call is TRBV30, the J call TRBJ2-1, with 7 bases aligning to TRBD2. CDR3 length: 13 amino acids. Per the germline V gene, CDR1 is GTSNPN and CDR2 is SVGIG (reference sequence). V shed 3 bases, J shed 4 bases, and the junction held 3 bases outside the gene matches. The CDR3 spells CAWRGGTYNEQFF. The CDR3, as DNA: TGTGCCTGGAGGGGAGGGACGTACAATGAGCAGTTCTTC. The complete variable domain, with remaining parts taken from reference TRBV30 and TRBJ2-1, reads SQTIHQWPATLVQPVGSPLSLECTVEGTSNPNLYWYRQAAGRGLQLLFYSVGIGQISSEVPQNLSASRPQDRQFILSSKKLLLSDSGFYLCAWRGGTYNEQFFGPGTRLTVL.

The chain has TRBV5-1 and TRBJ2-1, with a possible D match to TRBD1 (5 bases). The V gene lost 4 bases and the J gene lost 5 bases, with 10 bases spanning the gap. CDR1 and CDR2 from the germline V gene are SGHRS and YFSETQ. The CDR3 runs to 13 residues. CDR3 loop: CASSPPTDNEQFF. For the CDR3, the DNA is TGCGCCAGCAGCCCACCGACAGACAATGAGCAGTTCTTC.

The chain employs TRBV28 and TRBJ2-7; 10 positions match TRBD1. The V gene end was trimmed by 10 bases and the J gene end by 5 bases; junction bases not matched to a gene: 8. There are 13 residues in the CDR3. From germline, CDR1 is MDHEN and CDR2 SYDVKM. The CDR3 is CATRDRGRNEQYF. Written as DNA, the CDR3 is TGTGCCACCCGGGACAGGGGAAGGAACGAGCAGTACTTC.

The chain combines TRBV4-3 with TRBJ2-2, with D unresolved. The CDR3 extends over 14 amino acids. Trimming cost V 4 bases and J 1 base, with 7 bases left between them. Germline CDR1 reads LGHNA; CDR2 reads YSLEER. The CDR3 bases are TGCGCCAGCAGCCGGGCACAGAACACCGGGGAGCTGTTTTTT. Translated: CASSRAQNTGELFF.

This clone has more than one count but fewer than ten. J is TRBJ1-1 and V is TRBV14; D remains ambiguous. The germline CDR1 and CDR2 sequences are SGHDN and FVKESK. V was cut by 1 base and J by 1 base, with 10 bases left in between. This CDR3 region has 15 residues. CDR3 loop: CASSQGVRRNTEAFF. The CDR3 region has the DNA TGTGCCAGCAGCCAAGGGGTCCGGAGGAACACTGAAGCTTTCTTT.

J is TRBJ1-1 and V is TRBV7-2, with 7 nucleotides matching TRBD1. V dropped 5 bases and J dropped 1; count of bases not matched to a gene: 4. This CDR3 contains 14 residues. CDR1 is SGHTA, CDR2 FQGNSA, per germline. For the CDR3, the DNA is TGTGCCAGCAGCCGCAGACAGGGGAACACTGAAGCTTTCTTT. Amino acids: CASSRRQGNTEAFF.

The chain combines TRBV5-6 with TRBJ1-6; 9 bases match TRBD1. V lost 2 bases and J lost 9; bases outside the gene matches: 3. This CDR3 contains 14 residues. The germline V gene encodes CDR1 SGHDT and CDR2 YYEEEE. The CDR3 nucleotides are TGTGCCAGCAGCTTCGGGACAGGGTCTTCACCCCTCCACTTT. Translation gives CASSFGTGSSPLHF.

Regarding this clone: At one boundary the junction diverges from the germline segment, which might be a read error. The V gene is TRBV7-7, the J gene TRBJ2-7; 8 bases are a match to TRBD2. Germline V gene sequence: CDR1 SSHAT, CDR2 FNYEAQ (reference sequence). The CDR3 is made up of 15 amino acids. The chain's CDR3 is CASSLGSSGEYEQYF. For the CDR3, the DNA is TGTGCTAGCAGCTTAGGGAGTAGCGGGGAATACGAGCAGTACTTC.

The chain employs TRBV7-9 and TRBJ1-6, with 7 bases aligning to TRBD1. The CDR3 length is 14 residues. J gave up 8 bases and V 1 base, and 2 bases lay outside the gene matches. The germline gives CDR1 SEHNR, CDR2 FQNEAQ (reference sequence). CDR3 sequence (DNA): TGTGCCAGCAGCTTAGAGGGGGCGTATTCACCCCTCCACTTT. Translation gives CASSLEGAYSPLHF.

CDR3 DNA sequence: TGTGCCAGCAGTTTCTCCGGGACTAGCGGGCCCCGGGAGCAGTTCTTC. Residues: CASSFSGTSGPREQFF. This rearrangement joins TRBV6-5 to TRBJ2-1; 12 bases fit TRBD2. The CDR3 contains 16 residues. With V trimmed by 4 bases and J by 10 bases, 11 bases remained unmatched. Germline V gives CDR1 MNHEY, CDR2 SVGAGI.